These T cell receptor beta chains were read from a single sample in a study of Ad26.COV2.S vaccination and SARS-CoV-2 variants. The data were produced by immunoSEQ multiplex PCR, yet TCRdb's version contains in-frame clones alone and is incomplete. In the table there are approximately 280,000 clones, about 90% of which are singletons. The sample here was peripheral blood, taken in a trial of Ad26.COV2.S vaccine versus placebo. These TCRs come from a person between 18 and 60 years old who received the Ad26.COV2.S COVID-19 vaccine or a placebo. Both conserved end residues are part of each CDR3. D genes are given only for firm matches. Not all rows give a size; the values are once, few, many and, for expanded clones, a class.

-	TRBV7-2	-	TRBJ1-2	TGTGCCAGCAGCCGGGACACAAATTATGGCTACACCTTC	CASSRDTNYGYTF
-	TRBV5-1	-	TRBJ2-1	TGCGCCAGCAGCTTGGAGGACAGCTACAATGAGCAGTTCTTC	CASSLEDSYNEQFF
-	TRBV10-1	TRBD1	TRBJ1-1	TGCGCCAGCAGAGGGACAGGGGGTGTCGGCACTGAAGCTTTCTTT	CASRGTGGVGTEAFF
-	TRBV7-9	TRBD1	TRBJ1-2	TGTGCCAGCAGCGCTCGGACAGGGGGTTGGGATGGCTACACCTTC	CASSARTGGWDGYTF
-	TRBV19	-	TRBJ1-5	TGTGCCAGTAGTATAGTTCGGGAAACGGGCAATCAGCCCCAGCATTTT	CASSIVRETGNQPQHF
-	TRBV30	-	TRBJ2-3	TGTGCCTGGAGTGTCGTAGCGGCCAGCACAGATACGCAGTATTTT	CAWSVVAASTDTQYF
-	TRBV4-2	-	TRBJ1-6	TGTGCCAGCAGCCAAGATCAGCGGCCCTATAATTCACCCCTCCACTTT	CASSQDQRPYNSPLHF
-	TRBV12-5	-	TRBJ1-2	TGTGCTAGTGGTTTGGTAGTCTCTCGTGGTCCCGACTACTATGGCTACACCTTC	CASGLVVSRGPDYYGYTF
-	TRBV7-9	-	TRBJ1-5	TGTGCCAGCAGCTTCCGGGATCAGCCCCAGCATTTT	CASSFRDQPQHF
-	TRBV19	TRBD1	TRBJ1-6	TGTGCCAGTAGGGGACAGGGGTTCTATTCACCCCTCCACTTT	CASRGQGFYSPLHF
-	TRBV19	TRBD2	TRBJ2-3	TGTGCCAGTAGTATGGGGAGGGTCACAGATACGCAGTATTTT	CASSMGRVTDTQYF
once	TRBV6-1	-	TRBJ1-1	TGTGCCAGCAGTGAATCCATCCTGCCTCAAACCTACAGCAAGGCGAACACTGAAGCTTTCTTT	CASSESILPQTYSKANTEAFF
once	TRBV12-3/TRBV12-4	TRBD1	TRBJ2-5	TGTGCCAGCAGTGGACAGGGGCAAGAGACCCAGTACTTC	CASSGQGQETQYF
once	TRBV25-1	-	TRBJ1-2	TGTGCCAGCAGTGACCCCCGGGCCCCTCCCTATGGCTACACCTTC	CASSDPRAPPYGYTF
-	TRBV3-1/TRBV3-2	-	TRBJ1-1	TGTGCCAGCAGCCAAAGGAGTAGCATGAACACTGAAGCTTTCTTT	CASSQRSSMNTEAFF
-	TRBV24-1	TRBD1	TRBJ2-1	TGTGCCACCAGTGATCAGGGACAGGGCGATGAGCAGTTCTTC	CATSDQGQGDEQFF
once	TRBV9	-	TRBJ1-2	TGTGCCAGCAGTGAGGGTAGGGCCGGGCCAGGTAACTATGGCTACACCTTC	CASSEGRAGPGNYGYTF
-	TRBV4-1	TRBD1	TRBJ1-4	TGCGCCAGCAGCCAAGATCCTGGACAGGGGGGTAATGAAAAACTGTTTTTT	CASSQDPGQGGNEKLFF
-	TRBV4-1	-	TRBJ1-5	TGCGCCAGCAGCCAGGAGGGACGCAACCGCAATCAGCCCCAGCATTTT	CASSQEGRNRNQPQHF
once	TRBV5-1	-	TRBJ2-1	TGCGCCAGCAGCTTGAGTGTGGACAATGAGCAGTTCTTC	CASSLSVDNEQFF
-	TRBV5-6	TRBD1	TRBJ1-6	TGTGCCAGCAGCGGGACAGGGGGTAATTCACCCCTCCACTTT	CASSGTGGNSPLHF
few	TRBV7-8	-	TRBJ1-1	TGTGCCAGCAGACGGAGGAACACTGAAGCTTTCTTT	CASRRRNTEAFF
-	TRBV29-1	TRBD1	TRBJ1-1	TGCAGCGTTGAAGATCTGGGGACAGGGGGGTCGTCTGAAGCTTTCTTT	CSVEDLGTGGSSEAFF
-	TRBV2	TRBD1	TRBJ1-1	TGTGCCGGAACCTCGGGACAGCCTAATTTGAACACTGAAGCTTTCTTT	CAGTSGQPNLNTEAFF
-	TRBV27	TRBD1	TRBJ1-4	TGTGCCAGCAGTTTTCGGACAGGGGAAGAAAAACTGTTTTTT	CASSFRTGEEKLFF
once	TRBV30	-	TRBJ1-1	TGTGCCTGGAGCGGACCTAACATGAACACTGAAGCTTTCTTT	CAWSGPNMNTEAFF
-	TRBV4-3	-	TRBJ1-1	TGCGCCAGCAGCCGACGCCTAGGGCAGGGCGACACTGAAGCTTTCTTT	CASSRRLGQGDTEAFF
-	TRBV30	TRBD1	TRBJ1-5	TGTGCCTGGACGCCGGGACAGGGCAATCAGCCCCAGCATTTT	CAWTPGQGNQPQHF
few	TRBV5-4	TRBD2	TRBJ2-7	TGTGCCAGCAGCTTGGGTCTAGCGGGAGACGAGCAGTACTTC	CASSLGLAGDEQYF
-	TRBV5-1	-	TRBJ2-7	TGCGCCAGCAGCTTGGGAGTTTCCTACGAGCAGTACTTC	CASSLGVSYEQYF
-	TRBV29-1	-	TRBJ1-5	TGCAGCGTTGAGGCTGGTGGGAATCAGCCCCAGCATTTT	CSVEAGGNQPQHF
-	TRBV30	-	TRBJ1-5	TGTGCCTGGGCCTGGACAGCGAACAATCAGCCCCAGCATTTT	CAWAWTANNQPQHF
-	TRBV28	TRBD1	TRBJ1-5	TGTGCCAGCAGTTCTGGGACAGGACGTCAGCCCCAGCATTTT	CASSSGTGRQPQHF
-	TRBV9	-	TRBJ1-2	TGTGCCAGCAGCGTAGACAGCTATAACTATGGCTACACCTTC	CASSVDSYNYGYTF
-	TRBV5-1	-	TRBJ2-4	TGCGCCAGCAGCTTGGGGTTAAGGGAGACGGCCATTCAGTACTTC	CASSLGLRETAIQYF
-	TRBV27	-	TRBJ2-2	TGTGCCAGCAGCGGGGTGGTCCAGAGATCGAACACCGGGGAGCTGTTTTTT	CASSGVVQRSNTGELFF
-	TRBV7-2	-	TRBJ2-1	TGTGCCAGCAGCTTAGTACAGGGCTCCTACAATGAGCAGTTCTTC	CASSLVQGSYNEQFF
-	TRBV5-1	-	TRBJ2-3	TGCGCCAGCAGCACGATAAGCACAGATACGCAGTATTTT	CASSTISTDTQYF
-	TRBV2	-	TRBJ1-1	TGTGCCAGCAGTGTAACACAGGGTATCTCTGAAGCTTTCTTT	CASSVTQGISEAFF
-	TRBV30	-	TRBJ1-1	TGTGCCTGGAGTGTACATGGGGGAAGAGGCACTGAAGCTTTCTTT	CAWSVHGGRGTEAFF
-	TRBV5-1	-	TRBJ1-6	TGCGCCAGCAGCTTGACCAGGAATTCACCCCTCCACTTT	CASSLTRNSPLHF
-	TRBV11-2	-	TRBJ2-1	TGTGCCAGCAGCTTAGATTGGCGCAGGGGTCGGGGCAATGAGCAGTTCTTC	CASSLDWRRGRGNEQFF
once	TRBV27	TRBD2	TRBJ2-5	TGTGCCAGCAGTTTATATCCTCCGTTGAGGCTAGCGGGGGAGACCCAGTACTTC	CASSLYPPLRLAGETQYF
-	TRBV15	-	TRBJ1-2	TGTGCCACCAGCGGTGTTGGGGGAGCTAACTATGGCTACACCTTC	CATSGVGGANYGYTF
-	TRBV27	TRBD2	TRBJ2-7	TGTGCCAGCAGTTTAGGGCGGGGGGGCTTCTACGAGCAGTACTTC	CASSLGRGGFYEQYF
-	TRBV13	-	TRBJ2-1	TGTGCCAGCAGCTCCCTCCGGGGAGCCTACAATGAGCAGTTCTTC	CASSSLRGAYNEQFF
few	TRBV3-1/TRBV3-2	TRBD2	TRBJ2-1	TGTGCCAGCAGCCAATCCCCGGGACTAGCGGGGGGTGAGCAGTTCTTC	CASSQSPGLAGGEQFF
few	TRBV4-2	-	TRBJ2-7	TGTGCCAGCAGCCAAGATCAGGGAAACTCCTACGAGCAGTACTTC	CASSQDQGNSYEQYF
-	TRBV25-1	TRBD2	TRBJ2-4	TGTGCCAGCAGTGAACGCGGGGGTGCGGCCAAAAACATTCAGTACTTC	CASSERGGAAKNIQYF
-	TRBV3-1/TRBV3-2	-	TRBJ1-2	TGTGCCAGCAGCCAAGCCCAAGGGGGCTACACCTTC	CASSQAQGGYTF
once	TRBV5-8	TRBD1	TRBJ1-4	TGTGCCAGCAGCAGCCCCGACAGGGGGGGCGAAAAACTGTTTTTT	CASSSPDRGGEKLFF
-	TRBV12-2	-	TRBJ2-1	TGTGCAAGTCGCTTATTGCTGTCTAGCGGGATTAATGAGCAGTTCTTC	CASRLLLSSGINEQFF